This TCR beta chain came from a study of Graves' ophthalmopathy and Graves' hyperthyroidism. Study-wide findings and caveats: Thyroid clonotypes that were expanded above 0.001 frequency mostly also appeared in blood.

RNA transcripts served as template for amplifying TCR beta CDR3 sequences. Second-round multiplex PCR came after a first-round RT-PCR that employed HTBI primers. TCRdb re-called the multiplex PCR reads through MiXCR, storing one row per CDR3 protein. Of over a million distinct CDR3 sequences detected, 35% to 40% appear once; the ten largest clones hold 11%. Trimming cost V 3 bases and J 10 bases; bases outside gene matches: 4. CDR3 size: 15 residues. Germline V lookup: CDR1 LNHNV, CDR2 YYDKDF (reference sequence). Other autoimmune diseases, uncontrolled infections, pregnancy or lactation excluded patients from enrollment. Physicians reached a diagnosis by relying on clinical symptoms, serum thyroxine, TRAb, thyroid ultrasound and orbital computed tomography. This clonotype has only a few counts. Its antigen is unidentified.

The V gene is TRBV15, the J gene TRBJ1-6; 12 nucleotides match TRBD1. Source material: peripheral blood or thyroid tissue (not recorded which). The source is an adult man with Graves' hyperthyroidism. In DNA form, the CDR3 reads TGTGCCACCAGCAGTGGGACAGGGGGCGTCTCACCCCTCCACTTT. The encoded protein is CATSSGTGGVSPLHF. Combining the CDR3 with reference TRBV15 and TRBJ1-6 gives the whole variable domain DAMVIQNPRYQVTQFGKPVTLSCSQTLNHNVMYWYQQKSSQAPKLLFHYYDKDFNNEADTPDNFQSRRPNTSFCFLDIRSPGLGDTAMYLCATSSGTGGVSPLHFGNGTRLTVT.